The 30 T cell receptor beta chains presented below share a single source sample, sequenced in a study of early T cells in non-severe SARS-CoV-2 infection. TCRdb re-analysed the 5' RACE reads in MiXCR, keeping a single row per CDR3 protein. The sample includes 45,000 to 65,000 distinct CDR3 sequences, roughly 12% of them seen just once. Sequencing was performed on whole blood, taken at baseline. The receptors shown here come from an adult who was a healthcare worker with PCR-confirmed SARS-CoV-2 infection or an uninfected control (not recorded which).

In this sample, this clonotype turned up many times. The chain couples TRBV5-4 to TRBJ2-1; the D gene is possibly TRBD2 (5 bases). The CDR3 consists of 13 residues. V lost 5 bases and J lost 9, with 15 bases in between. The germline gives CDR1 SGHNT, CDR2 YYREEE (reference sequence). CDR3 coding DNA: TGTGCCAGCAGTCATCCCCCTAGCCGTGAGCAGTTCTTC. Encoded protein: CASSHPPSREQFF.

The table lists this clonotype with many counts. The chain uses TRBV6-6 and TRBJ2-2, with D perhaps matching TRBD1 (6 bases). In germline, CDR1 is MNHNY, CDR2 SVGAGI (reference sequence). V was cut by 9 bases and J by 5 bases, with 16 bases left in between. The CDR3 runs 14 residues. CDR3 amino acids: CASRDIGRTGELFF. The CDR3 DNA reads as TGTGCCAGTCGGGACATAGGAAGGACCGGGGAGCTGTTTTTT.

This clonotype was seen only a few times. V usage is TRBV9 and J usage is TRBJ2-3; 10 nucleotides agree with TRBD2. V trimming: 0 bases; J trimming: 2 bases; junction bases outside the gene matches: 9. Germline V CDR1 and CDR2: SGDLS, YYNGEE. This CDR3 is built from 18 residues. The CDR3 sequence is CASSVAAGGPESTDTQYF. DNA for the CDR3: TGTGCCAGCAGCGTAGCAGCGGGAGGGCCGGAATCCACAGATACGCAGTATTTT.

This clonotype was seen repeatedly, ten times or more. The chain recombines TRBV10-3 with TRBJ1-5; the D is unclear. The germline V gene encodes CDR1 ENHRY and CDR2 SYGVKD. With 6 bases removed from V and 6 bases from J, the gap between germline ends came to 18 bases. The CDR3 length is 15 residues. Here the CDR3 DNA reads TGTGCCATCAGCGCCGCAGGAGGCGGTAGTCAGCCCCAGCATTTT. As protein: CAISAAGGGSQPQHF.

The chain joins TRBV7-9 to TRBJ2-2; D is uncertain. CDR3 length equals 16 residues. The V end was cut by 0 bases, the J end by 0 bases, with 8 bases between. Looked up from germline, CDR1 is SEHNR and CDR2 is FQNEAQ (reference sequence). The CDR3 DNA is TGTGCCAGCAGCTTAGCGTGGCCACCGAACACCGGGGAGCTGTTTTTT. Amino acid sequence: CASSLAWPPNTGELFF.

As concerns this clonotype: Because the CDR3's place on the DNA is in doubt, the DNA is left out and the CDR3 is given as listed by TCRdb. This chain uses TRBV3-2 with TRBJ2-2; the table's D call, TRBD1, has no DNA check behind it. TRBV3-2 is shown as a pseudogene. The CDR3 is made up of 15 amino acids, end residues included. The CDR3 loop is CASRMTGRTPGSCFF.

This chain uses TRBV11-2 with TRBJ2-2; 7 bases line up with TRBD2. Trimming at V came to 2 bases and at J to 6 bases, leaving 3 bases not matched to a gene. CDR3 size: 14 residues. The germline gives CDR1 SGHAT, CDR2 FQNNGV. CDR3 DNA sequence: TGTGCCAGCAGCTTATCGGGAGGAGCCGGGGAGCTGTTTTTT. It encodes CASSLSGGAGELFF.

The chain employs TRBV7-9 and TRBJ1-1, with D uncertain. Per germline, CDR1 SEHNR and CDR2 FQNEAQ (reference sequence). Trimming left V 5 bases short and J 3 bases short, with 7 bases between. This CDR3 comprises 12 residues. CDR3 nucleotides: TGTGCCAGCAGCCGTCGGGACACTGAAGCTTTCTTT. As protein: CASSRRDTEAFF.

In its sample, this clonotype was seen once. The chain uses TRBV20-1 and TRBJ1-1, with 8 bases identical to TRBD1. The V and J ends lost 5 bases and 6 bases, in that order; junction bases with no gene match: 8. Germline V gives CDR1 DFQATT, CDR2 SNEGSKA (reference sequence). CDR3 length: 13 amino acids. The CDR3 here is CSALGQGVPEAFF. DNA of the CDR3: TGCAGTGCTTTAGGACAGGGTGTACCTGAAGCTTTCTTT.

This clonotype was seen a handful of times. This chain links TRBV29-1 with TRBJ2-2; no clear D. V was pared by 4 bases and J by 6 bases, with 12 bases between. From germline, CDR1 is SQVTM and CDR2 ANQGSEA. CDR3 size: 13 residues. The CDR3 sequence: CSVVMIYPGELFF. CDR3 nucleotide sequence: TGCAGCGTTGTGATGATTTATCCCGGGGAGCTGTTTTTT.

The chain uses TRBV20-1 and TRBJ1-1; perhaps TRBD1 as D (5 bases). The CDR3 spans 13 residues. CDR1 and CDR2 (germline): DFQATT, SNEGSKA (reference sequence). V was shortened by 1 base and J by 4 bases, with 10 bases between the two germline ends. CDR3 protein: CSARVWQGTEAFF. The CDR3 nucleotides read TGCAGTGCTAGAGTGTGGCAGGGCACTGAAGCTTTCTTT.

There are a few counts of this clonotype. The V gene is TRBV7-2, the J gene TRBJ2-2; the D gene could be TRBD1 or TRBD2 (5 bases each). The CDR3 covers 16 residues. CDR1 is SGHTA and CDR2 is FQGNSA in the germline V gene. V shed 8 bases and J shed 0 bases, with 16 bases lying between them. The CDR3 protein is CASPPPGRPNTGELFF. CDR3 nucleotide sequence: TGTGCCAGCCCCCCCCCGGGACGGCCGAACACCGGGGAGCTGTTTTTT.

On this clonotype: Relative to the germline gene, one junction end is altered; a read error may explain this. The V gene is TRBV29-1, the J gene TRBJ2-1, with TRBD2 matching 14 bases. This CDR3 is 15 amino acids long. CDR1 is SQVTM, CDR2 ANQGSEA, per germline. The CDR3 loop reads CSVAKGLAGDVEQLF. CDR3 DNA sequence: TGCAGCGTTGCCAAGGGACTAGCGGGAGATGTTGAGCAGCTCTTC.

This clonotype was recorded a few times. The V gene is TRBV2, the J gene TRBJ2-1; D unclear. There are 12 residues in the CDR3. Germline values: CDR1 SNHLY, CDR2 FYNNEI. V was clipped by 6 bases and J by 3 bases, with 6 bases between them. CDR3 DNA: TGTGCCAGCAGGGGGTTCTACAATGAGCAGTTCTTC. It yields the protein CASRGFYNEQFF. Full variable domain (rest looked up from reference TRBV2 and TRBJ2-1): EPEVTQTPSHQVTQMGQEVILRCVPISNHLYFYWYRQILGQKVEFLVSFYNNEISEKSEIFDDQFSVERPDGSNFTLKIRSTKLEDSAMYFCASRGFYNEQFFGPGTRLTVL.

The chain joins TRBV9 to TRBJ2-7; D is undetermined. Per germline, CDR1 SGDLS and CDR2 YYNGEE. The CDR3 consists of 15 residues. V shed 5 bases and J shed 3 bases, with 18 bases lying between them. The chain's CDR3 is CASSPTDLSSYEQYF. CDR3 bases: TGTGCCAGCAGTCCTACAGACTTGAGCAGCTACGAGCAGTACTTC. Complete variable domain (other parts from reference TRBV9 and TRBJ2-7): DSGVTQTPKHLITATGQRVTLRCSPRSGDLSVYWYQQSLDQGLQFLIQYYNGEERAKGNILERFSAQQFPDLHSELNLSSLELGDSALYFCASSPTDLSSYEQYFGPGTRLTVT.

V and J are TRBV28 and TRBJ2-7; D remains ambiguous. Germline V gene data show CDR1 as MDHEN and CDR2 as SYDVKM. Trimming stripped 2 bases from V and 4 bases from J, with 3 bases between. The CDR3 spans 11 residues. The CDR3 bases are TGTGCCAGCAGTTTACAATACGAGCAGTACTTC. It yields the protein CASSLQYEQYF.

This clonotype was detected a few times. This chain joins TRBV11-2 and TRBJ2-5; no clear D gene. The V end was cut by 8 bases, the J end by 5 bases, with 21 bases between. The CDR3 loop spans 15 amino acids. Germline assignment: CDR1 SGHAT and CDR2 FQNNGV. The CDR3 here is CASVQRADPGETQYF. The CDR3 coding sequence is TGTGCCAGCGTCCAACGGGCCGACCCTGGGGAGACCCAGTACTTC.

CDR3 amino acids: CSARAGTALGYGYTF. DNA for the CDR3: TGCAGTGCTAGAGCCGGTACCGCCCTTGGCTATGGCTACACCTTC. The rearrangement joins TRBV20-1 to TRBJ1-2; no firm D call. V gave up 1 base and J gave up 4 bases, with 16 bases separating them. The length of the CDR3 is 15 residues. Germline lookup yields CDR1 DFQATT and CDR2 SNEGSKA (reference sequence).

This clonotype was recorded a few times. The chain joins TRBV7-9 to TRBJ2-7, with 7 nucleotides matching TRBD1. Germline V gene sequence: CDR1 SEHNR, CDR2 FQNEAQ (reference sequence). The trim removed 0 bases at V and 3 bases at J, leaving 5 bases unmatched. This CDR3 comprises 15 residues. The CDR3: CASSLAQGVGYEQYF. The CDR3 DNA is TGTGCCAGCAGCTTAGCGCAGGGGGTTGGCTACGAGCAGTACTTC.

This clonotype has ten or more counts. This sequence joins TRBV2 and TRBJ2-7, with 8 bases that match TRBD2. Germline loops: CDR1 SNHLY, CDR2 FYNNEI. The CDR3 has 15 residues. CDR3 in DNA: TGTGCAAAGCAACGGCGGGAGGTATCCCCCTACGAGCAGTACTTC. This translates into CAKQRREVSPYEQYF.

This clonotype was detected many times. This sequence joins TRBV7-2 and TRBJ2-7; 9 positions agree with TRBD1. This CDR3 has 16 residues. Germline V CDR1 and CDR2: SGHTA, FQGNSA. V dropped 0 bases and J dropped 5; count of bases not matched to a gene: 8. The CDR3 spells CASSLAPRTGAHEQYF. The CDR3 DNA sequence: TGTGCCAGCAGCTTAGCCCCCCGGACAGGGGCCCACGAGCAGTACTTC. The entire variable domain, with the rest obtained from reference TRBV7-2 and TRBJ2-7, is as follows: GAGVSQSPSNKVTEKGKDVELRCDPISGHTALYWYRQSLGQGLEFLIYFQGNSAPDKSGLPSDRFSAERTGGSVSTLTIQRTQQEDSAVYLCASSLAPRTGAHEQYFGPGTRLTVT.

This clonotype was picked up a small number of times. The rearrangement links TRBV6-7 to TRBJ2-3, with D possibly matching TRBD2 (6 bases). TRBV6-7 is identified as an open reading frame with a role that is uncertain. V dropped 1 base and J dropped 4 bases, with 24 bases sitting between them. The length of the CDR3 is 19 residues. The CDR3 here is CASSYLGDVVREDSDTQYF. The CDR3 DNA reads TGTGCCAGCAGTTACTTGGGGGACGTGGTCAGGGAGGATTCAGATACGCAGTATTTT.

This rearrangement joins TRBV7-9 to TRBJ1-2; no clear D gene. The CDR3 consists of 14 residues. Trimming removed 2 bases from V and 3 bases from J, with 10 bases in between. The V gene's germline CDR1 is SEHNR and CDR2 FQNEAQ (reference sequence). CDR3 residues: CASSLPVGDYGYTF. In DNA, the CDR3 is TGTGCCAGCAGCTTACCCGTTGGGGACTATGGCTACACCTTC. The variable domain in full, with the rest retrieved from reference TRBV7-9 and TRBJ1-2, is DTGVSQNPRHKITKRGQNVTFRCDPISEHNRLYWYRQTLGQGPEFLTYFQNEAQLEKSRLLSDRFSAERPKGSFSTLEIQRTEQGDSAMYLCASSLPVGDYGYTFGSGTRLTVV.

This clonotype was seen a few times. The chain has TRBV5-1 and TRBJ2-1; 13 bases are shared with TRBD2. Germline V gene lookup returns CDR1 SGHRS and CDR2 YFSETQ. J lost 1 base, V lost 2 bases, and 6 bases had no gene match. CDR3 length: 18 residues. CDR3 sequence (DNA): TGCGCCAGCAGCTTTCGGACTAGCGGGAGTGTGTCCTACAATGAGCAGTTCTTC. Its protein is CASSFRTSGSVSYNEQFF. Variable domain in full (rest from reference TRBV5-1 and TRBJ2-1): KAGVTQTPRYLIKTRGQQVTLSCSPISGHRSVSWYQQTPGQGLQFLFEYFSETQRNKGNFPGRFSGRQFSNSRSEMNVSTLELGDSALYLCASSFRTSGSVSYNEQFFGPGTRLTVL.

This clonotype was found a few times. The gene calls are TRBV7-9 and TRBJ1-2; D uncertain. Germline lookup yields CDR1 SEHNR and CDR2 FQNEAQ (reference sequence). With 8 bases removed from V and 6 bases from J, the gap between germline ends came to 13 bases. The CDR3 spans 12 residues. CDR3 sequence reads: CASVLSPDGYTF. In DNA, the CDR3 is TGTGCCAGCGTCCTCTCACCCGATGGCTACACCTTC. Together with reference TRBV7-9 and TRBJ1-2, the CDR3 gives the full variable domain: DTGVSQNPRHKITKRGQNVTFRCDPISEHNRLYWYRQTLGQGPEFLTYFQNEAQLEKSRLLSDRFSAERPKGSFSTLEIQRTEQGDSAMYLCASVLSPDGYTFGSGTRLTVV.

Only a few counts were recorded for this clonotype. The chain is built from TRBV24-1 and TRBJ2-2, with 7 bases aligning to TRBD2. CDR1 is KGHDR, CDR2 SFDVKD, per germline. The CDR3 is 18 amino acids. V lost 6 bases to trimming and J lost 2 bases; unmatched junction nucleotides: 14. In DNA form, the CDR3 reads TGTGCCACCAGTTATCAACCCCCTAGCGGACTTAACACCGGGGAGCTGTTTTTT. Amino acids: CATSYQPPSGLNTGELFF.

This rearrangement joins TRBV20-1 to TRBJ2-3; weak D call: TRBD2 (5 bases). CDR3 length: 15 amino acids. The V end was cut by 0 bases, the J end by 2 bases, with 12 bases between. Looked up from germline, CDR1 is DFQATT and CDR2 is SNEGSKA (reference sequence). CDR3 protein: CSARDPAAPTDTQYF. The CDR3 DNA follows: TGCAGTGCTAGAGATCCAGCGGCCCCCACAGATACGCAGTATTTT.

This clonotype was detected only a few times. This chain links TRBV5-1 with TRBJ2-3; 7 bases align to TRBD2. V shed 5 bases and J 1 base; nucleotides not matched to a gene: 7. Per the germline V gene, CDR1 is SGHRS and CDR2 is YFSETQ. This CDR3 has 15 residues. The CDR3 reads CASRRRESGTDTQYF. CDR3 bases: TGCGCCAGCAGGAGGCGGGAGTCGGGCACAGATACGCAGTATTTT. The full variable domain, its missing parts supplied by reference TRBV5-1 and TRBJ2-3, is KAGVTQTPRYLIKTRGQQVTLSCSPISGHRSVSWYQQTPGQGLQFLFEYFSETQRNKGNFPGRFSGRQFSNSRSEMNVSTLELGDSALYLCASRRRESGTDTQYFGPGTRLTVL.

This clonotype came up many times. The chain joins TRBV9 to TRBJ2-1; D perhaps matches TRBD2 (5 bases). Looked up from germline, CDR1 is SGDLS and CDR2 is YYNGEE. The CDR3 is made up of 16 amino acids. Trimming pared 0 bases from V and 8 bases from J, leaving 18 bases between. The CDR3 sequence: CASSVEDSVGWDEQFF. In nucleotides, the CDR3 is TGTGCCAGCAGCGTAGAGGACTCGGTCGGGTGGGATGAGCAGTTCTTC.

The J gene is TRBJ2-4, the V gene TRBV28; D gene unclear. Germline loops: CDR1 MDHEN, CDR2 SYDVKM. The CDR3 is made up of 11 amino acids. The ends were cut back, 6 bases at V and 8 bases at J, with 8 bases in the middle. This CDR3 is CASRLGYIQYF. CDR3 bases: TGTGCCAGCAGGTTGGGGTACATTCAGTACTTC.